This TCR beta chain was recorded in a study of blood T cell repertoires in COVID-19. Using immunoSEQ multiplex PCR, the repertoire was profiled, and TCRdb retains in-frame clones only, with some absent. The table lists roughly 300,000 clones, more than 75% of them singletons. The receptor comes from a woman in her twenties or thirties who had recovered from COVID-19. The sequenced sample consisted of PBMCs or T cells enriched from blood (not recorded which).

CDR3 sequence reads: CASSKPGTMNTGELFF. The CDR3 DNA reads as TGTGCCAGCAGCAAACCCGGGACAATGAACACCGGGGAGCTGTTTTTT. The V and J genes are TRBV3-1 (or the pseudogene TRBV3-2) and TRBJ2-2; perhaps TRBD1 as D (6 bases). From germline, CDR1 is LGHDT and CDR2 YNNKEL (reference sequence). This CDR3 has 16 amino acids. Trimming took 5 bases from V and 1 from J, leaving 14 bases between them.